The 14 T cell receptor beta chains presented below share a single source sample, sequenced in a study of radiation and T cells in renal cell carcinoma. TCRdb keeps only in-frame clones here, not all; method: immunoSEQ multiplex PCR. The sample yields around 130,000 clones, roughly four fifths seen once. The time point is: blood 2 weeks post-SBRT. This sample's treatment: 15 Gy SBRT to primary tumor, nephrectomy 4 weeks later. The sequences come from blood, collected from a patient whose treatment included radiotherapy and nephrectomy. These receptors were obtained from a woman aged 60 to 75 with renal cell carcinoma.

This clone was counted a few times. V gene TRBV19 combines with J gene TRBJ2-2; maybe TRBD2 (6 bases). Trimming cost V 5 bases and J 0 bases, with 19 bases left between them. Germline CDR1 reads LNHDA; CDR2 reads SQIVND (reference sequence). This CDR3 has 18 residues. CDR3 amino acids: CASSLWTDSGANTGELFF. The CDR3 DNA is TGTGCCAGTAGTCTCTGGACGGATAGCGGAGCGAACACCGGGGAGCTGTTTTTT.

This clone was detected once. This rearrangement joins TRBV6-1 to TRBJ1-4; D not certain. CDR3 length: 14 residues. The V gene lost 10 bases and the J gene lost 0 bases, with 12 bases spanning the gap. Germline CDR1 reads MNHNS; CDR2 reads SASEGT. CDR3 protein: CATRGSATNEKLFF. Here the CDR3 DNA reads TGTGCCACAAGAGGGTCGGCAACTAATGAAAAACTGTTTTTT.

The V call is TRBV4-1, the J call TRBJ2-3; 10 nucleotides agree with TRBD1. The CDR3 is made up of 17 amino acids. Trimming at V came to 3 bases and at J to 2 bases, leaving 8 bases not matched to a gene. Germline V gene sequence: CDR1 MGHRA, CDR2 YSYEKL. The CDR3 protein is CASSHEDRGKVTDTQYF. The CDR3 bases are TGCGCCAGCAGCCATGAGGACAGGGGGAAAGTCACAGATACGCAGTATTTT.

Worth noting for this clone: This sample includes further DNA sequences coding for the same CDR3. The chain combines TRBV5-1 with TRBJ1-3; D is unresolved. This CDR3 is 15 amino acids long. CDR1 SGHRS and CDR2 YFSETQ come from the germline V gene. Trimming removed 0 bases at V and 0 bases at J, with 7 bases between. CDR3 sequence: CASSLADLSGNTIYF. CDR3 sequence (DNA): TGCGCCAGCAGCTTGGCAGACCTCTCTGGAAACACCATATATTTT. Variable domain in full (rest from reference TRBV5-1 and TRBJ1-3): KAGVTQTPRYLIKTRGQQVTLSCSPISGHRSVSWYQQTPGQGLQFLFEYFSETQRNKGNFPGRFSGRQFSNSRSEMNVSTLELGDSALYLCASSLADLSGNTIYFGEGSWLTVV.

V gene TRBV28 combines with J gene TRBJ1-5, with TRBD1 matching 11 bases. CDR1 and CDR2 from the germline V gene are MDHEN and SYDVKM. This CDR3 has 16 residues. Losses at the gene ends were 2 bases for V and 7 bases for J; bases not matched to a gene: 7. CDR3 in amino acids: CASSLPGQGGRQPQHF. CDR3 DNA: TGTGCCAGCAGTTTACCGGGACAGGGGGGGCGGCAGCCCCAGCATTTT.

V usage is TRBV6-6 and J usage is TRBJ1-3, with a weak D call TRBD1 (6 bases). Germline CDR1 MNHNY, CDR2 SVGAGI (reference sequence). The CDR3 covers 15 residues. V gave up 6 bases and J gave up 0 bases, with 12 bases separating them. The CDR3 loop is CASSPRGVSGNTIYF. Written as DNA, the CDR3 is TGTGCCAGCAGCCCTAGGGGGGTCTCTGGAAACACCATATATTTT.

The chain recombines TRBV12-1 with TRBJ2-5. TRBV12-1 constitutes a pseudogene. The CDR3 totals 16 residues. CDR3 amino acids: CASSFVGGRDKETQYF. The CDR3 DNA is TGTGCCAGCAGCTTTGTTGGAGGGCGGGACAAAGAGACCCAGTACTTC.

This rearrangement joins TRBV2 to TRBJ1-6; tentatively, D is TRBD1 (5 bases). This CDR3 is 16 amino acids long. Per germline, CDR1 SNHLY and CDR2 FYNNEI. Trimming left V 5 bases short and J 7 bases short, with 18 bases between. The CDR3 bases are TGTGCCAGCAGTCTCCTCCAGACAGCCGCCAATTCACCCCTCCACTTT. This translates into CASSLLQTAANSPLHF.

This chain uses TRBV11-2 with TRBJ2-4; weak D call: TRBD1 (7 bases). The CDR3 covers 14 residues. Germline assignment: CDR1 SGHAT and CDR2 FQNNGV. V was cut by 1 base and J by 6 bases, with 10 bases left in between. The CDR3 protein is CASSLVRDRNIQYF. In DNA form, the CDR3 reads TGTGCCAGCAGCTTAGTGCGGGACAGAAACATTCAGTACTTC.

This clone appeared once. The chain is built from TRBV7-9 and TRBJ2-7, with D perhaps matching TRBD1 or TRBD2 (5 bases each). CDR3 size: 13 residues. V was shortened by 2 bases and J by 7 bases, with 12 bases between the two germline ends. Germline assignment: CDR1 SEHNR and CDR2 FQNEAQ (reference sequence). CDR3 DNA sequence: TGTGCCAGCAGCTTACCGCAGGGAGTAGAGCAGTACTTC. Its protein product is CASSLPQGVEQYF.

This clone has just one count. This chain joins TRBV30 and TRBJ2-3; possibly TRBD2 for D (5 bases). Trimming cost V 4 bases and J 2 bases, with 10 bases left between them. There are 13 residues in the CDR3. CDR1 and CDR2 (germline): GTSNPN, SVGIG (reference sequence). CDR3 nucleotide sequence: TGTGCCTGGAATACGCGGGTCACAGATACGCAGTATTTT. It translates to CAWNTRVTDTQYF.

CDR3 bases: TGTGCCAGCAGCCCTCCAGGACAGTACTTC. It yields the protein CASSPPGQYF. The J gene is TRBJ2-7, the V gene TRBV5-5, with D uncertain. The CDR3 extends over 10 amino acids. Per germline, CDR1 SGHKS and CDR2 YYEKEE (reference sequence). Trimming cost V 4 bases and J 10 bases, with 9 bases left between them.

The V call is TRBV5-5, the J call TRBJ2-3, with 10 bases fitting TRBD2. In germline, CDR1 is SGHKS, CDR2 YYEKEE (reference sequence). CDR3 length: 17 amino acids. J gave up 6 bases and V 2 bases, and 12 bases lay outside the gene matches. The CDR3: CASSFSPLAGVPDTQYF. As DNA, the CDR3 is TGTGCCAGCAGCTTCTCCCCCCTAGCGGGGGTACCCGATACGCAGTATTTT.

The CDR3 bases are TGTGCCAGTAGTCCCGGGACAGATCCTCAGCCCCAGCATTTT. Translation: CASSPGTDPQPQHF. The rearrangement uses TRBV19 and TRBJ1-5, with 7 bases aligning to TRBD1. Trimming cost V 5 bases and J 6 bases; bases outside gene matches: 7. CDR1 and CDR2 from the germline V gene are LNHDA and SQIVND (reference sequence). The CDR3 loop spans 14 amino acids. Supplemented by reference TRBV19 and TRBJ1-5, the full variable domain reads DGGITQSPKYLFRKEGQNVTLSCEQNLNHDAMYWYRQDPGQGLRLIYYSQIVNDFQKGDIAEGYSVSREKKESFPLTVTSAQKNPTAFYLCASSPGTDPQPQHFGDGTRLSIL.